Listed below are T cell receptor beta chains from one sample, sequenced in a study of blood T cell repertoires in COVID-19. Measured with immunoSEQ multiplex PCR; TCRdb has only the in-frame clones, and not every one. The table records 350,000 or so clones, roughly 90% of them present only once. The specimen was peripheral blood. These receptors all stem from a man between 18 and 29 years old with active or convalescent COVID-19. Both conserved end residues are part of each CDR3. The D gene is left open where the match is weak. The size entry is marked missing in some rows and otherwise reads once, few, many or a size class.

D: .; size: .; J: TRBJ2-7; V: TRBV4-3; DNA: TGCGCCAGCAGCCCCGCGGTTTCCTACGAGCAGTACTTC; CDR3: CASSPAVSYEQYF
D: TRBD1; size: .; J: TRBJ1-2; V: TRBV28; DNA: TGTGCCAGCCTAAGCGCAGGGGGGTACTATGGCTACACCTTC; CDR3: CASLSAGGYYGYTF
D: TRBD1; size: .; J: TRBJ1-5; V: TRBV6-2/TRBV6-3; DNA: TGTGCCAGCAGTAGGACAGGGGCATTGGTTCAGCCCCAGCATTTT; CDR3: CASSRTGALVQPQHF
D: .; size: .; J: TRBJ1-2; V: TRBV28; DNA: TGTGCCAGCAGTTTGGGGCAGTGGGAACGAAACTATGGCTACACCTTC; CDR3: CASSLGQWERNYGYTF
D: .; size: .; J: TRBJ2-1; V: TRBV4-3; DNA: TGCGCCAGCAGCCAAGCCTATTCGGGGACACTATACAATGAGCAGTTCTTC; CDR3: CASSQAYSGTLYNEQFF
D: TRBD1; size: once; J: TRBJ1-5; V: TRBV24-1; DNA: TGTGCCACCAGTGATCGACAGGGGTATCAGCCCCAGCATTTT; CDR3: CATSDRQGYQPQHF
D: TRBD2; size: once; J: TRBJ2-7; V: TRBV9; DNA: TGTGCCAGCAGCGTAGCCCCACGGGAGGGCTGGTACGAGCAGTACTTC; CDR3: CASSVAPREGWYEQYF
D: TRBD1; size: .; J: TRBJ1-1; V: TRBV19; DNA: TGTGCCAGTAGTATAAGTCCCCGGGACAGGGGACTTTACACTGAAGCTTTCTTT; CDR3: CASSISPRDRGLYTEAFF
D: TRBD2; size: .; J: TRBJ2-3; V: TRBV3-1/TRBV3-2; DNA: TGTGCCAGCAGCCAAGTTGGGACTAGGAAGGCAGATACGCAGTATTTT; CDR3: CASSQVGTRKADTQYF
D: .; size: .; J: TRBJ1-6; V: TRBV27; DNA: TGTGCCAGCAGAGCATGGTTGACCTATAATTCACCCCTCCACTTT; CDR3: CASRAWLTYNSPLHF
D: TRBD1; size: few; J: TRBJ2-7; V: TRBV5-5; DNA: TGTGCCAGCAGCGCCGGGACAGGGGCTTCCTACGAGCAGTACTTC; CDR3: CASSAGTGASYEQYF
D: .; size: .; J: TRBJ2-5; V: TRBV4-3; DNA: TGCGCCAGCAGCCAAGAGAGGGGGGGGGCCTTTAGGGTCCAAGAGACCCAGTACTTC; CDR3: CASSQERGGAFRVQETQYF
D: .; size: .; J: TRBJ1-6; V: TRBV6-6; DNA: TGTGCCAGCCGCCCGGGAGGTGGTTCACCCCTCCACTTT; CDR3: CASRPGGGSPLHF
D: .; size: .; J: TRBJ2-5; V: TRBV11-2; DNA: TGTGCCAGCAGACCGACAGGCGGGGAGACCCAGTACTTC; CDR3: CASRPTGGETQYF
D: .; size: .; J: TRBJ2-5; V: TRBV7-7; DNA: TGTGCCAGCAGCCAAATAGGGGGGGGCCAAGAGACCCAGTACTTC; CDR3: CASSQIGGGQETQYF
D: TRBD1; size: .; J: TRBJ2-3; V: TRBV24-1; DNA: TGTGCCACCAGTCAACCAACAGGGGCTAAAGCTGGGGTCACAGATACGCAGTATTTT; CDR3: CATSQPTGAKAGVTDTQYF
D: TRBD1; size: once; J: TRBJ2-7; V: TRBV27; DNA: TGTGCCAGCAGTTTAAGACAGGGACCCTACGAGCAGTACTTC; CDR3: CASSLRQGPYEQYF
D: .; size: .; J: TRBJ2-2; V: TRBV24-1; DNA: TGTGCCACCAGTGCCCCCGGGACACCGTATTCCGGGGAGCTGTTTTTT; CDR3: CATSAPGTPYSGELFF
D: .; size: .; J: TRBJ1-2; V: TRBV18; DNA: TGTGCCAGCTCACCACGAAGTACAGGGAGTGATGGCTACACCTTC; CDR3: CASSPRSTGSDGYTF
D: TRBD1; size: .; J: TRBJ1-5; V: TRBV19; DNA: TGTGCCAGTACCCTTAGGGACAGGAATCAGCCCCAGCATTTT; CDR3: CASTLRDRNQPQHF
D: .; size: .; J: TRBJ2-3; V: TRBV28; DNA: TGTGCCAGCAGTTTCGCGGATACGCAGTATTTT; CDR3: CASSFADTQYF
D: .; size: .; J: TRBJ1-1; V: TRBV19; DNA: TGTGCCAGTAGCCAGACACAAATTGAAGCTTTCTTT; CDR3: CASSQTQIEAFF
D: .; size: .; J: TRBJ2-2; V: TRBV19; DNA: TGTGCCAGTACCCGCCCGGGAGTCCCGAACACCGGGGAGCTGTTTTTT; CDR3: CASTRPGVPNTGELFF
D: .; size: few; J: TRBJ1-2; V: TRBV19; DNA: TGTGCCAGTAGTATACCAAACCCGGGGACAAGGCGTGTCTACACCTTC; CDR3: CASSIPNPGTRRVYTF
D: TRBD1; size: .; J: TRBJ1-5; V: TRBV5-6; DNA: TGTGCCAGCAGCGCTCGGACAGGTAATCAGCCCCAGCATTTT; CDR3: CASSARTGNQPQHF
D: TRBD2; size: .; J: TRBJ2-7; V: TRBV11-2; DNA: TGTGCCAGCAGCTTAAGGCTAGCGGAAGTCTACGAGCAGTACTTC; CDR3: CASSLRLAEVYEQYF
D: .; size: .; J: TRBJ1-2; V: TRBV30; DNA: TGTGCCTGGAGTGTTCGGTTCGATGGCTACACCTTC; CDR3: CAWSVRFDGYTF
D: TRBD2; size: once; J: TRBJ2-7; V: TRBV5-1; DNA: TGCGCCAGCAGCTTCAAGCGGGAGGCCGAGCAGTACTTC; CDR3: CASSFKREAEQYF
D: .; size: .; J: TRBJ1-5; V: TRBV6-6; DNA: TGTGCGGGCGGAGGGAATCAGCCCCAGCATTTT; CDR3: CAGGGNQPQHF
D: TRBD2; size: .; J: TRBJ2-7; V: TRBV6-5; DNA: TGTGCCAGCAGTTCCTGGGGAGGGGTCTCCTACGAGCAGTACTTC; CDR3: CASSSWGGVSYEQYF
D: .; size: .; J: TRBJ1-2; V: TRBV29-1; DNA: TGCAGCGTTGCCCAGAACTATGGCTACACCTTC; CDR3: CSVAQNYGYTF
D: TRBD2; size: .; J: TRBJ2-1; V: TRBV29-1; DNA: TGCAGCGCACACATAGCGGGAGGTATCTACAATGAGCAGTTCTTC; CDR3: CSAHIAGGIYNEQFF
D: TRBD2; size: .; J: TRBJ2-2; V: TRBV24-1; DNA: TGTGCCACCAGTGCCCCACGCGGGAGGGGGGAAACCGGGGAGCTGTTTTTT; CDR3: CATSAPRGRGETGELFF
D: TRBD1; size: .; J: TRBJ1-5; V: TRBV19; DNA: TGTGCCAGTAGGGAAACAGGGGTGGAGCCCCAGCATTTT; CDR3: CASRETGVEPQHF
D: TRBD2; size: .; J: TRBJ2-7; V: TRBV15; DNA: TGTGCCACCAGCAGGGGGGGGTCCCTCTACGAGCAGTACTTC; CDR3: CATSRGGSLYEQYF
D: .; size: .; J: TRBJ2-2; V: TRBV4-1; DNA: TGCGCCAGCAGCCTAAAGGACAGTTTCACCGGGGAGCTGTTTTTT; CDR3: CASSLKDSFTGELFF
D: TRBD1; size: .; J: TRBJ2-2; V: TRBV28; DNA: TGTGCCAGCGGGACAGAGTACACCGGGGAGCTGTTTTTT; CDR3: CASGTEYTGELFF
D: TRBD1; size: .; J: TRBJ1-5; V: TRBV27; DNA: TGTGCCAGCAGGACAGGGGGAAATCAGCCCCAGCATTTT; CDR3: CASRTGGNQPQHF
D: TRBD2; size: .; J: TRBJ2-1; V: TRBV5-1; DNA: TGCGCCAGCAGCTCTACACCGGGACTAGCGGGATCCTACAATGAGCAGTTCTTC; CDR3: CASSSTPGLAGSYNEQFF